Reported below is one T cell receptor beta chain. The record originates from a study of cytomegalovirus exposure and HLA in healthy donors. V was pared by 3 bases and J by 5 bases, with 11 bases between. Germline lookup yields CDR1 MNHEY and CDR2 SVGAGI. The CDR3 is 13 residues long. Use of 60 Vbeta and 13 Jbeta primers characterized the PCR. Data came from immunoSEQ multiplex PCR; TCRdb stores just in-frame clones and leaves some out. The sample consists of some 140,000 clones, approximately 80% of them appearing once. The chain carries TRBV6-5 and TRBJ2-7; D unresolved. The TCR comes from a woman aged 40 to 50 in good health and CMV-seronegative. The sequenced sample was PBMCs. CDR3 coding DNA: TGTGCCAGCAGTTATCTTCCCCGGGACGAGCAGTACTTC. Translated: CASSYLPRDEQYF.